This TCR beta chain derives from a study of PD-1 blockade in mismatch repair-deficient tumors. Study information: All were previously treated, progressing patients with about 12 mismatch repair-deficient cancer types.

Every patient had mismatch repair deficiency by PCR or immunohistochemistry. Turning to this clone: Antigen unknown.

Assay: immunoSEQ multiplex PCR; the TCRdb copy retains only in-frame clones and omits some. Of approximately 130,000 clones detected, 85% to 90% appear once; the ten largest clones hold approximately 13%. The germline V and J ends were trimmed by 2 bases and 0 bases, with 14 bases remaining between them. This CDR3 spans 15 amino acids. CDR1 and CDR2 (germline): GTSNPN, SVGIG (reference sequence). Notes on the study in general: Tumor-resident clones, often undetectable pretreatment in blood, expanded then contracted after pembrolizumab.

This sample comprised peripheral blood, obtained 44 weeks after starting pembrolizumab. The receptor was derived from an adult with mismatch repair-deficient cancer. The chain employs TRBV30 and TRBJ2-7, with D perhaps TRBD2 (5 bases). CDR3 sequence reads: CAWSSRGGSSYEQYF. CDR3 coding DNA: TGTGCCTGGAGTAGTAGAGGAGGCAGCTCCTACGAGCAGTACTTC.